The rows below give T cell receptor beta chains drawn from one sample of a study of blood T cell repertoires in COVID-19. The data were produced by immunoSEQ multiplex PCR, yet TCRdb's version contains in-frame clones alone and is incomplete. The table has under 500,000 clones, approximately 92% seen once. Material for sequencing was PBMCs or T cells enriched from blood (not recorded which). The source of these receptors is a man aged 25 to 40 who had recovered from COVID-19. Both conserved end residues are part of each CDR3. A D gene is named only where the DNA matches it firmly. For some rows the clone size is stated as once, few or many, or as a class when expanded; others skip it.

CDR3aa	CDR3nt	d_gene	abundance	v_gene	j_gene
CASSQDRGLGNEQFF	TGTGCCAGCAGCCAAGATAGGGGGCTAGGTAATGAGCAGTTCTTC	TRBD1	-	TRBV4-2	TRBJ2-1
CASSWKGDQPQHF	TGTGCCAGCAGCTGGAAGGGGGATCAGCCCCAGCATTTT	-	-	TRBV7-8	TRBJ1-5
CASRVTSGRPGEQYF	TGTGCCAGTAGAGTTACTAGCGGGAGGCCGGGGGAGCAGTACTTC	TRBD2	-	TRBV6-5	TRBJ2-7
CASSLDSDTEAFF	TGTGCCAGCAGCTTAGACTCTGACACTGAAGCTTTCTTT	-	-	TRBV7-9	TRBJ1-1
CASSQDQGGGNEKLFF	TGCGCCAGCAGCCAAGATCAGGGAGGGGGGAATGAAAAACTGTTTTTT	-	-	TRBV4-1	TRBJ1-4
CASSQATSEAFF	TGTGCCAGCAGCCAAGCGACTTCTGAAGCTTTCTTT	-	-	TRBV3-1/TRBV3-2	TRBJ1-1
CASSFHLRGPNTGELFF	TGTGCCAGCAGTTTCCATCTAAGGGGTCCGAACACCGGGGAGCTGTTTTTT	-	-	TRBV27	TRBJ2-2
CASSLGALYRGAFF	TGTGCCAGCAGCTTAGGGGCTCTCTATCGAGGGGCTTTCTTT	-	-	TRBV11-2	TRBJ1-1
CASSRAGYEQYF	TGTGCCAGTAGTAGGGCCGGTTACGAGCAGTACTTC	-	-	TRBV19	TRBJ2-7
CASSVDQGSYNEQFF	TGTGCCAGCAGCGTAGACCAGGGCTCCTACAATGAGCAGTTCTTC	-	-	TRBV9	TRBJ2-1
CASSKFRDRVREQYF	TGCGCCAGCAGCAAATTCCGGGACAGGGTTCGAGAGCAGTACTTC	TRBD1	-	TRBV5-1	TRBJ2-7
CSDQGEADTQYF	TGCAGCGACCAGGGTGAGGCAGATACGCAGTATTTT	-	-	TRBV29-1	TRBJ2-3
CASSLTGTNTEAFF	TGTGCCAGCAGCTTGACGGGAACGAACACTGAAGCTTTCTTT	-	-	TRBV5-5	TRBJ1-1
CASSLGGIRWWQFF	TGCGCCAGCAGCTTGGGAGGGATCCGATGGTGGCAGTTCTTC	-	-	TRBV5-1	TRBJ2-1
CASRGLLSGRSYEQYF	TGTGCCAGCAGGGGGCTCCTTAGCGGGAGGTCCTACGAGCAGTACTTC	TRBD2	-	TRBV4-2	TRBJ2-7
CASSDSAGGLYEQYF	TGTGCCAGCAGTGACTCGGCGGGAGGGCTCTACGAGCAGTACTTC	TRBD2	few	TRBV2	TRBJ2-7
CASSSETQYF	TGTGCCAGCAGCTCAGAGACCCAGTACTTC	-	-	TRBV12-3/TRBV12-4	TRBJ2-5
CTSSPPPDRGLKNIQYF	TGCACCAGCAGCCCCCCTCCGGACAGGGGGCTCAAAAACATTCAGTACTTC	-	-	TRBV1	TRBJ2-4
CAWRTTGELFF	TGTGCCTGGAGGACTACCGGGGAGCTGTTTTTT	-	-	TRBV30	TRBJ2-2
CAWSSPVPRLSSYNEQFF	TGTGCCTGGAGTTCACCCGTCCCGCGTCTGAGCTCCTACAATGAGCAGTTCTTC	-	-	TRBV30	TRBJ2-1
CATSRDWRDSPLHF	TGTGCCACCAGCAGAGATTGGCGGGATTCACCCCTCCACTTT	-	-	TRBV15	TRBJ1-6
CASSLGTGQETQYF	TGCGCCAGCAGCTTGGGGACAGGTCAAGAGACCCAGTACTTC	TRBD1	-	TRBV5-1	TRBJ2-5
CASSHLLGGMTDTQYF	TGTGCCAGCAGCCATCTGTTGGGCGGGATGACAGATACGCAGTATTTT	-	-	TRBV14	TRBJ2-3
CASSLDRGDGYTF	TGCGCCAGCAGCTTGGACAGGGGCGATGGCTACACCTTC	TRBD1	-	TRBV5-1	TRBJ1-2
CASSPWAGVNEKLFF	TGTGCCAGCAGTCCATGGGCAGGGGTAAATGAAAAACTGTTTTTT	-	-	TRBV28	TRBJ1-4
CAWSEIGQGPYTF	TGTGCCTGGAGTGAAATCGGACAGGGCCCCTACACCTTC	TRBD1	-	TRBV30	TRBJ1-2
CASSTGQGSYEQYF	TGTGCCAGCAGCACAGGACAGGGTTCCTACGAGCAGTACTTC	TRBD1	-	TRBV5-4	TRBJ2-7
CASTSRGGNTGELFF	TGTGCCAGCACTTCCCGGGGGGGAAACACCGGGGAGCTGTTTTTT	TRBD2	-	TRBV7-9	TRBJ2-2
CASSPGDRNEKLFF	TGTGCCAGCAGCCCTGGGGACAGGAATGAAAAACTGTTTTTT	TRBD1	-	TRBV7-9	TRBJ1-4
CATRRQGAGGYTF	TGTGCCACCCGGAGACAGGGGGCAGGTGGCTACACCTTC	TRBD1	-	TRBV12-3/TRBV12-4	TRBJ1-2
CASSRAVSTDTQYF	TGTGCCAGCAGCCGAGCGGTTAGCACAGATACGCAGTATTTT	-	-	TRBV4-2	TRBJ2-3
CASSVELAGANGELFF	TGTGCCAGCAGCGTAGAGCTAGCGGGAGCGAACGGGGAGCTGTTTTTT	TRBD2	-	TRBV9	TRBJ2-2
CASSLTGNTEAFF	TGTGCCAGCTCACTGACAGGGAACACTGAAGCTTTCTTT	-	-	TRBV18	TRBJ1-1
CASSPHVGSGRAYEQFF	TGTGCCAGCAGCCCCCACGTTGGGAGCGGGAGGGCCTATGAGCAGTTCTTC	TRBD2	-	TRBV4-2	TRBJ2-1
CASSSTSGRANTGELFF	TGTGCTAGCAGCTCAACTAGCGGGAGGGCGAACACCGGGGAGCTGTTTTTT	TRBD2	-	TRBV7-7	TRBJ2-2
CASSEGLAGGRRETQYF	TGTGCCAGCAGTGAAGGGCTAGCGGGAGGGCGGAGGGAGACCCAGTACTTC	TRBD2	once	TRBV2	TRBJ2-5
CATSRNHPGLATNEKLFF	TGTGCCACCAGCAGAAACCACCCGGGTCTGGCAACTAATGAAAAACTGTTTTTT	-	-	TRBV15	TRBJ1-4
CASSTLAGAVADTQYF	TGTGCCAGCAGCACACTAGCGGGAGCGGTCGCAGATACGCAGTATTTT	TRBD2	-	TRBV11-1	TRBJ2-3
CASSQDQAGGEAFF	TGTGCCAGCAGCCAAGATCAGGCAGGGGGAGAAGCTTTCTTT	TRBD1	-	TRBV3-1/TRBV3-2	TRBJ1-1
CASSYVHYEKLFF	TGTGCCAGCAGTTACGTGCACTATGAAAAACTGTTTTTT	-	-	TRBV6-5	TRBJ1-4
CASSPGAQETQYF	TGTGCCAGCAGCCCGGGAGCCCAAGAGACCCAGTACTTC	-	-	TRBV5-4	TRBJ2-5
CASSWTPYNSPLHF	TGTGCCAGTAGTTGGACACCTTATAATTCACCCCTCCACTTT	-	-	TRBV19	TRBJ1-6
CASSRAQGAGAKNIQYF	TGCGCCAGCAGCAGGGCCCAGGGGGCTGGAGCCAAAAACATTCAGTACTTC	TRBD1	-	TRBV5-1	TRBJ2-4
CASSFGQRPGNTIYF	TGTGCCAGCAGCTTCGGCCAGCGCCCTGGAAACACCATATATTTT	-	-	TRBV5-5	TRBJ1-3
CAWNGQGGEKLFF	TGTGCCTGGAACGGACAGGGGGGAGAAAAACTGTTTTTT	TRBD1	few	TRBV30	TRBJ1-4
CAWRGAGDAYGYTF	TGTGCCTGGAGGGGGGCAGGGGACGCCTATGGCTACACCTTC	-	-	TRBV30	TRBJ1-2
CASSEFASGQTRGTQYF	TGTGCCAGCAGCGAGTTCGCTAGCGGGCAAACCCGTGGTACGCAGTATTTT	TRBD2	-	TRBV28	TRBJ2-3
CASSATGGVTAFF	TGCGCCAGCAGCGCCACAGGGGGGGTGACAGCTTTCTTT	TRBD1	-	TRBV5-1	TRBJ1-1
CASSSHWTSGRSETQYF	TGTGCCAGCAGTTCCCACTGGACTAGCGGGAGGTCTGAGACCCAGTACTTC	TRBD2	-	TRBV28	TRBJ2-5
CASSVYRDPPTDTQYF	TGTGCCAGCAGCGTATACAGGGACCCTCCCACAGATACGCAGTATTTT	-	-	TRBV9	TRBJ2-3
CASSLASGRMTYEQYF	TGTGCCAGCAGCTTAGCGTCGGGGAGAATGACCTACGAGCAGTACTTC	-	-	TRBV7-8	TRBJ2-7
CASSWTGVNSYEQYF	TGTGCCAGCAGTTGGACAGGGGTAAACTCCTACGAGCAGTACTTC	TRBD1	-	TRBV6-6	TRBJ2-7
CSTFTDTQYF	TGCAGCACTTTTACAGATACGCAGTATTTT	-	-	TRBV29-1	TRBJ2-3
CASTSYRGILPLHF	TGTGCCAGTACATCTTACAGGGGTATCTTACCCCTCCACTTT	TRBD1	-	TRBV19	TRBJ1-6
CASSGTSGGSYNEQFF	TGTGCCAGCAGCGGGACTAGCGGAGGGTCCTACAATGAGCAGTTCTTC	TRBD2	-	TRBV11-2	TRBJ2-1
CASRGGSGTNEQFF	TGTGCCAGCAGGGGGGGTAGCGGGACCAATGAGCAGTTCTTC	TRBD2	-	TRBV2	TRBJ2-1
CASSVVAGEWNEQFF	TGTGCCAGCAGCGTAGTAGCGGGAGAATGGAATGAGCAGTTCTTC	TRBD2	-	TRBV9	TRBJ2-1
CASSPQGWRDPYEQYF	TGTGCCAGCAGCCCCCAGGGGTGGCGTGACCCCTACGAGCAGTACTTC	-	-	TRBV13	TRBJ2-7
CASSQASAGGNEQYF	TGCGCCAGCAGCCAAGCCTCTGCAGGGGGGAACGAGCAGTACTTC	-	-	TRBV4-1	TRBJ2-7